This T cell receptor (beta chain) was profiled in a study of cytomegalovirus exposure and HLA in healthy donors. Study at large: A prior study identified 100 million to 130 million unique TCR beta sequences from 150 million to 200 million T cells. General study points: For most TCR sequences rarity was the rule, although some public TCRs occurred in many donors. Apparent HLA restriction characterized most CMV-associated TCR beta chains in a later analysis.

With 3 bases removed from V and 5 bases from J, the gap between germline ends came to 20 bases. From germline, CDR1 is SGHNT and CDR2 YYREEE (reference sequence). The CDR3 covers 16 residues. As for this clone: The target antigen is unknown.

In the PCR, 60 Vbeta and 13 Jbeta primers were used. Authors' data handling: There were around 78 million unique TCR beta chains by a later count, and about 12 million of them were shared. This table comes from immunoSEQ multiplex PCR, and its TCRdb copy is limited to in-frame clones, with some not included. For V, J and clone size, that table is used; D and trimming come from the DNA. The sample has about 98,000 clones, under 85% seen once. V is TRBV5-4 and J is TRBJ2-5; D may be TRBD2 (6 bases). The TCR originated in a man between 18 and 35 years old in good health and CMV-seropositive. The sequenced material came from PBMCs. CDR3 sequence: CASSSGGGPRRETQYF. The CDR3 nucleotides read TGTGCCAGCAGCTCCGGGGGTGGACCGAGACGTGAGACCCAGTACTTC.